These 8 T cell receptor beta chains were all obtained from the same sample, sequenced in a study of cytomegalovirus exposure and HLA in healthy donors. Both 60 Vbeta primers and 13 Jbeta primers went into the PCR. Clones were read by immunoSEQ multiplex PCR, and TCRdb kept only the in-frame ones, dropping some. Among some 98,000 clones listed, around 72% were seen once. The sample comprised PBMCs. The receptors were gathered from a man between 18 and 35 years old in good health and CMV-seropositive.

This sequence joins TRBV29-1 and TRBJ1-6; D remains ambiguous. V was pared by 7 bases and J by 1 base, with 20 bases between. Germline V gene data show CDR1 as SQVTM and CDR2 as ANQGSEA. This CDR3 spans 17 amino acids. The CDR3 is CSGGDGHTGSYNSPLHF. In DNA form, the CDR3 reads TGCAGCGGCGGAGACGGCCATACTGGATCCTATAATTCACCCCTCCACTTT.

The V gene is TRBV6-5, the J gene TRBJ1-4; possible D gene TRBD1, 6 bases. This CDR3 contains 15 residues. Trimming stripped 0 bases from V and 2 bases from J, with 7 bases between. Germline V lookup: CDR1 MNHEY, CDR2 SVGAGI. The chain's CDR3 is CASSYSRGTNEKLFF. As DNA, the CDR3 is TGTGCCAGCAGTTACTCGAGGGGGACTAATGAAAAACTGTTTTTT.

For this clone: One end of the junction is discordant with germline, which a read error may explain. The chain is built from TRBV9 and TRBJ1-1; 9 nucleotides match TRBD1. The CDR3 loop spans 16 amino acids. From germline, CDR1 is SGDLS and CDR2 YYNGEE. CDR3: CASSALGQGSNAEAFF. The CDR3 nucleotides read TGTGCCAGCAGCGCCCTGGGACAGGGTTCGAACGCTGAAGCTTTCTTT. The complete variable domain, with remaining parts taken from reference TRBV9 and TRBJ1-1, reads DSGVTQTPKHLITATGQRVTLRCSPRSGDLSVYWYQQSLDQGLQFLIQYYNGEERAKGNILERFSAQQFPDLHSELNLSSLELGDSALYFCASSALGQGSNAEAFFGQGTRLTVV.

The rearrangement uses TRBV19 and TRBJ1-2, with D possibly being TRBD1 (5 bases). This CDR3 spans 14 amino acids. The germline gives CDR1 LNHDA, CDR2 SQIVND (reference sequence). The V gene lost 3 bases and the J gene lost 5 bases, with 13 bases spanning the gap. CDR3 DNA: TGTGCCAGTAGTATCCAGGCAGGGCCTTATGGCTACACCTTC. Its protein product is CASSIQAGPYGYTF.

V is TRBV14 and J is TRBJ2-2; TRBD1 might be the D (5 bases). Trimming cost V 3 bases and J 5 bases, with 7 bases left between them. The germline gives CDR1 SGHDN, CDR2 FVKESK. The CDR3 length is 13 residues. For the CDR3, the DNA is TGTGCCAGCAGCCACCAGGGAACCGGGGAGCTGTTTTTT. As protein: CASSHQGTGELFF.

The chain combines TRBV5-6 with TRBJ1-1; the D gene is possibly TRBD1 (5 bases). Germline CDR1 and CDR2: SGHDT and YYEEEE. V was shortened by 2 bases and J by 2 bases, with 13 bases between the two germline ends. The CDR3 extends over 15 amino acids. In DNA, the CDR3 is TGTGCCAGCAGCTTAAGTGTGACAGCCAACACTGAAGCTTTCTTT. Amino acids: CASSLSVTANTEAFF.

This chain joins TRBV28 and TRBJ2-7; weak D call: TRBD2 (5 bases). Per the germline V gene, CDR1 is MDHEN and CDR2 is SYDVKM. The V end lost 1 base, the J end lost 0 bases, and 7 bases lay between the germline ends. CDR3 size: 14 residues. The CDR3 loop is CASSLSGLSYEQYF. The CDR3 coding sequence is TGTGCCAGCAGTTTATCAGGACTCTCCTACGAGCAGTACTTC. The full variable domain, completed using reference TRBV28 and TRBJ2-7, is DVKVTQSSRYLVKRTGEKVFLECVQDMDHENMFWYRQDPGLGLRLIYFSYDVKMKEKGDIPEGYSVSREKKERFSLILESASTNQTSMYLCASSLSGLSYEQYFGPGTRLTVT.

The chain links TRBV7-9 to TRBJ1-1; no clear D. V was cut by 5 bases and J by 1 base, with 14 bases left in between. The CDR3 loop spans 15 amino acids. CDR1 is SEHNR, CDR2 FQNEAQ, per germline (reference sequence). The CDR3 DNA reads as TGTGCCAGCAGCCCCCCGTGGAGCGAGAACACTGAAGCTTTCTTT. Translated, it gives CASSPPWSENTEAFF.